Sequencing of this T cell receptor beta chain was carried out in a study of blood T cell repertoires in COVID-19. On the study more broadly: Acute and convalescent COVID-19 specimens originated in the United States, Italy and Spain. The analysed material was cDNA or gDNA that came from T cells, B-cell-depleted T cells, or PBMCs.

Original handling: By means of reference gene primer amplification, nucleated cell counts were estimated. This table comes from immunoSEQ multiplex PCR, and its TCRdb copy is limited to in-frame clones, with some not included. Clone size and V and J calls were adopted from that table, with D and trimming inferred from the DNA. The data hold 150,000 to 200,000 clones, with roughly 90% observed a single time. Seattle patients were enrolled while actively infected and followed longitudinally. The V end lost 0 bases, the J end lost 0 bases, and 4 bases lay between the germline ends. CDR3 length: 14 amino acids. Germline loops: CDR1 SGDLS, CDR2 YYNGEE.

The TCR originated in a man between 25 and 39 years old with COVID-19, enrolled during active disease. Sequencing was carried out using peripheral blood. The V gene is TRBV9, the J gene TRBJ1-5; unclear D gene. CDR3 sequence reads: CASSVAYSNQPQHF. DNA of the CDR3: TGTGCCAGCAGCGTAGCCTATAGCAATCAGCCCCAGCATTTT. Complete variable domain (other parts from reference TRBV9 and TRBJ1-5): DSGVTQTPKHLITATGQRVTLRCSPRSGDLSVYWYQQSLDQGLQFLIQYYNGEERAKGNILERFSAQQFPDLHSELNLSSLELGDSALYFCASSVAYSNQPQHFGDGTRLSIL.